What follows is one T cell receptor beta chain and its context. Its target is not known. The record originates from a study of OX40 agonist ivuxolimab in advanced cancers. Study-level findings and limits: Antigen specificity remained undetermined for the expanded peripheral T cells. Also showing low normalized T-cell clonal expansion were some of the nonresponders. CD8+ T cells were the subset that, on average, had more expanded clones than CD4+. Doses of 0.1 to 3.0 mg/kg were accompanied by clonal expansion of CD4+ and CD8+ blood T cells by week 6.

There are 14 residues in the CDR3. The ends were cut back, 0 bases at V and 6 bases at J, with 12 bases in the middle. Looked up from germline, CDR1 is KGHSH and CDR2 is LQKENI. Here immunoSEQ multiplex PCR was the method, and the copy in TCRdb shows in-frame clones only, minus some. This sample has 35,000 to 40,000 clones; 87% occur once, and the top ten carry about a third. The TCR was taken from an adult with an advanced solid tumor such as melanoma, head and neck, liver or kidney cancer. Sequences were derived from CD4+ or CD8+ T cells sorted from blood, sampled in a trial of the OX40 agonist ivuxolimab. The V gene is TRBV18, the J gene TRBJ2-7; tentatively, D is TRBD2 (6 bases). The DNA of the CDR3 is TGTGCCAGCTCACCACCGCCTAGCGACAGCGAGCAGTACTTC. As protein: CASSPPPSDSEQYF.